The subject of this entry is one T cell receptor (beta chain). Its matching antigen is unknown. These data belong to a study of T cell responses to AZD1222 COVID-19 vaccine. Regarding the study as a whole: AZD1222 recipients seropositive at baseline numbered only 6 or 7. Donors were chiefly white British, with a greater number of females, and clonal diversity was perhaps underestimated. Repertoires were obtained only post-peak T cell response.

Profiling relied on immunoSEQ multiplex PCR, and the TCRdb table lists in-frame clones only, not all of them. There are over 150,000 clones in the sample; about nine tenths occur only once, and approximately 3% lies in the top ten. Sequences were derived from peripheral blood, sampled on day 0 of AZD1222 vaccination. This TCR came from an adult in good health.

CDR3 sequence (DNA): TGTGCCAGCAGCCGGCGGGGTAGCAATGAGCAGTTCTTC. This translates into CASSRRGSNEQFF. V and J are TRBV3-1 (or the pseudogene TRBV3-2) and TRBJ2-1; possibly TRBD2 for D (6 bases). The CDR3 covers 13 residues. Trimming shortened V by 4 bases and J by 6 bases, and 10 bases separated the two germline ends. CDR1 LGHDT and CDR2 YNNKEL come from the germline V gene (reference sequence).